This TCR beta chain was observed in a study of Ad26.COV2.S vaccination and SARS-CoV-2 variants. Study details: The trial was COV1001 and the donor's arm was Ad26.COV2.S. By the intramuscular route, Ad26.COV2.S was given once, or twice 56 days apart. Findings of the study overall: Ad26.COV2.S recipients had broader spike-specific TCRs (P = 0.0014).

Treatment here: 15 to 20 received Ad26.COV2.S at low or high dose, single or two shots; about 5 received placebo; per-sample allocation not given. Day 63 after the first injection of vaccine or placebo was the sampling time. Boston provided a donor who was an adult aged 18-55 years. Clones were read by immunoSEQ multiplex PCR, and TCRdb kept only the in-frame ones, dropping some. The data show about 320,000 clones, 90% seen once. Comment on this clone: No antigen is known for it. Within the sample, other DNA sequences also encode this same CDR3.

The receptor comes from a person between 18 and 59 years old who received the Ad26.COV2.S COVID-19 vaccine or a placebo. This material consisted of peripheral blood, taken in a trial of Ad26.COV2.S vaccine versus placebo.

The DNA of the CDR3 is TGTGCCAGCAGGCGGGGGAACAATCAGCCCCAGCATTTT. Translation gives CASRRGNNQPQHF. The V and J genes are TRBV6-5 and TRBJ1-5; D possibly corresponds to TRBD1 (5 bases). Trimming stripped 6 bases from V and 3 bases from J, with 9 bases between. In germline, CDR1 is MNHEY, CDR2 SVGAGI. The CDR3 sequence is 13 residues long.